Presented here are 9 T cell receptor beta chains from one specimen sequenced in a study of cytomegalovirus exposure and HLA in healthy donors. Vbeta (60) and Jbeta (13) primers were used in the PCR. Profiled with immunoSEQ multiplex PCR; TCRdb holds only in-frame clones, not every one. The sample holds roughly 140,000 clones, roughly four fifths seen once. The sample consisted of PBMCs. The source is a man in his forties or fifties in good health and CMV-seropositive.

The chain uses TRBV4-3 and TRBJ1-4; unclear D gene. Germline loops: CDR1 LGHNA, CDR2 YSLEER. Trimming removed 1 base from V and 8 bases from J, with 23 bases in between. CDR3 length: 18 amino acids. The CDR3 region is CASSQGGSPGSTGEKLFF. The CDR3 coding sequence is TGCGCCAGCAGCCAAGGGGGATCCCCCGGGTCCACGGGGGAAAAACTGTTTTTT.

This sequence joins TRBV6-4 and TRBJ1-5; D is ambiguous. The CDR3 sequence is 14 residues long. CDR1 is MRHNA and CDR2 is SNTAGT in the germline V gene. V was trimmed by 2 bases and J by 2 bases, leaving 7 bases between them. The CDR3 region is CASSDIAGNQPQHF. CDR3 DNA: TGTGCCAGCAGTGACATCGCAGGCAATCAGCCCCAGCATTTT.

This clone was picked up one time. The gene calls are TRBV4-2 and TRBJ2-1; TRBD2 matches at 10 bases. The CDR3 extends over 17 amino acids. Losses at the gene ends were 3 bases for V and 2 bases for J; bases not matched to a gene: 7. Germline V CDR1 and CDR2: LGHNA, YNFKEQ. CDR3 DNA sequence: TGTGCCAGCAGCCATGCTAGCGGGGGAGGGCCCTACAATGAGCAGTTCTTC. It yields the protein CASSHASGGGPYNEQFF.

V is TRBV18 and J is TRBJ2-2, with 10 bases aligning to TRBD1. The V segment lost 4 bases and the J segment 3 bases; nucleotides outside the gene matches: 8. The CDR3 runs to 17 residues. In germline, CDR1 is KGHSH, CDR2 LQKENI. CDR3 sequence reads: CASSLRPGTGDTGELFF. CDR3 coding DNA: TGTGCCAGCTCACTTCGCCCCGGGACAGGGGACACCGGGGAGCTGTTTTTT.

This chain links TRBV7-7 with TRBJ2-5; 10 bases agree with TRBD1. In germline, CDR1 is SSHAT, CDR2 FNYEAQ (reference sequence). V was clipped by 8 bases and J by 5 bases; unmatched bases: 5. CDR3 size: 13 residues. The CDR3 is CASGRGQGETQYF. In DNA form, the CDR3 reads TGTGCCAGCGGTCGGGGACAGGGGGAGACCCAGTACTTC.

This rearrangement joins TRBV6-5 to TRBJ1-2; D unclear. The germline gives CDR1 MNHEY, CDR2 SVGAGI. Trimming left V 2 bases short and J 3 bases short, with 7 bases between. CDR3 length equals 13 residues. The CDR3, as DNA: TGTGCCAGCAGTTACGACACACACTATGGCTACACCTTC. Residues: CASSYDTHYGYTF.

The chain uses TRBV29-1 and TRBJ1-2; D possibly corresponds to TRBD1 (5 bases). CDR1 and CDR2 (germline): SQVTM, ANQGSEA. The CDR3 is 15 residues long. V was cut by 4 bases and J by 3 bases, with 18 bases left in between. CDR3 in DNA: TGCAGCGTTGTGGGCCTGGCAGGGTATGACTATGGCTACACCTTC. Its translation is CSVVGLAGYDYGYTF. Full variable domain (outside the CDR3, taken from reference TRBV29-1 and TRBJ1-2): SAVISQKPSRDICQRGTSLTIQCQVDSQVTMMFWYRQQPGQSLTLIATANQGSEATYESGFVIDKFPISRPNLTFSTLTVSNMSPEDSSIYLCSVVGLAGYDYGYTFGSGTRLTVV.

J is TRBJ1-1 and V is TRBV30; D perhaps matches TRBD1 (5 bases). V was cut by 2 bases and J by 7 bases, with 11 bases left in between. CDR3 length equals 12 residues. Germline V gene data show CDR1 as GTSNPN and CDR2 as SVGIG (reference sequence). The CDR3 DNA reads TGTGCCTGGAGTAGGGGAGGCAGTGAAGCTTTCTTT. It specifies CAWSRGGSEAFF.

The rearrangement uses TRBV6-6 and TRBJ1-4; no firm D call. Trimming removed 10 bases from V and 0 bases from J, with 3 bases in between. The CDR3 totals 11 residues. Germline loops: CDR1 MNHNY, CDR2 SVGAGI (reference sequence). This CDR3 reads CATTTNEKLFF. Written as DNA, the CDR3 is TGTGCCACCACAACTAATGAAAAACTGTTTTTT.